The clone carrying this T cell receptor (beta chain) was counted many times. Its target is not known. This entry is derived from a study of CD8 T cells in ankylosing spondylitis. Overall study results and limits: Ankylosing spondylitis blood appeared to be characterized by a TCR beta motif of under ten highly homologous variants. The clones that were linked to disease were reported to be significantly enriched in matched synovial fluid samples from ankylosing spondylitis patients.

TCRdb fed the 5' RACE reads into MiXCR, producing one record per CDR3 protein. The sample consists of 290,000 or so distinct CDR3 sequences, 20% to 25% of them appearing once. The CDR3 is 14 amino acids. The germline V gene encodes CDR1 SGHAT and CDR2 FQNNGV. V shed 4 bases and J shed 8 bases, with 14 bases lying between them. The receptor was derived from a female donor with ankylosing spondylitis or in good health (not recorded which). The source material was blood, either unsorted or a sorted T cell fraction (not recorded which). The chain joins TRBV11-2 to TRBJ2-2, with a tentative D call TRBD2 (6 bases). This CDR3 is CASSSWTNQGELFF. The CDR3 region has the DNA TGTGCCAGCAGCTCCTGGACTAACCAGGGGGAGCTGTTTTTT.